This T cell receptor beta chain is from a study of blood T cell repertoires in COVID-19. In the study overall: Acute and convalescent COVID-19 samples came from the United States, Italy and Spain.

The study drew participants aged about 18 to 95 years from about two dozen US areas. Recovery among Cohort 3 donors was established by two negative PCRs, clearance, or symptom resolution. J lost 4 bases, V lost 5 bases, and 4 bases had no gene match. The CDR3 runs 14 residues. Germline CDR1 is SEHNR and CDR2 is FQNEAQ (reference sequence). Here immunoSEQ multiplex PCR was the method, and the copy in TCRdb shows in-frame clones only, minus some. The profile shows under 200,000 clones, around four fifths of them singletons. The rearrangement links TRBV7-9 to TRBJ1-2; 10 bases agree with TRBD1. Sequencing was performed on PBMCs or T cells enriched from blood (not recorded which). This TCR was recovered from a woman aged 50 to 65 who had recovered from COVID-19. CDR3 in amino acids: CASSLRDRGYGYTF. CDR3 sequence (DNA): TGTGCCAGCAGCCTCCGGGACAGGGGCTATGGCTACACCTTC.